Following are 29 T cell receptor beta chains from one sample sequenced in a study of cytomegalovirus exposure and HLA in healthy donors. PCR involved 60 Vbeta and 13 Jbeta primers. Sequencing was performed with immunoSEQ multiplex PCR; in TCRdb, only in-frame clones are kept and a portion is missing. Of 200,000 or so clones listed, around 80% were seen once; the top ten hold about 3%. Input material: PBMCs. The origin of the receptors is a man aged 25 to 40 in good health and CMV-seronegative.

The chain recombines TRBV6-1 with TRBJ2-5, with a possible D match to TRBD2 (7 bases). This CDR3 spans 14 amino acids. The germline V and J ends were trimmed by 3 bases and 4 bases, with 12 bases remaining between them. Germline assignment: CDR1 MNHNS and CDR2 SASEGT. CDR3 nucleotides: TGTGCCAGCAGTGATTGGGGGGGCACAGAGACCCAGTACTTC. The encoded protein is CASSDWGGTETQYF.

This sequence joins TRBV5-5 and TRBJ2-7; D is perhaps TRBD1 (6 bases). The V end was cut by 4 bases, the J end by 0 bases, with 8 bases between. Germline lookup yields CDR1 SGHKS and CDR2 YYEKEE (reference sequence). There are 13 residues in the CDR3. CDR3 residues: CASSQGSSYEQYF. Written as DNA, the CDR3 is TGTGCCAGCAGCCAGGGGAGCTCCTACGAGCAGTACTTC. Based on the CDR3 plus reference TRBV5-5 and TRBJ2-7, the full variable domain is DAGVTQSPTHLIKTRGQQVTLRCSPISGHKSVSWYQQVLGQGPQFIFQYYEKEERGRGNFPDRFSARQFPNYSSELNVNALLLGDSALYLCASSQGSSYEQYFGPGTRLTVT.

The chain is built from TRBV9 and TRBJ1-4, with D possibly TRBD1 on 6 matching bases. This CDR3 region has 17 residues. With 3 bases removed from V and 7 bases from J, the gap between germline ends came to 22 bases. Germline CDR1 and CDR2: SGDLS and YYNGEE. CDR3 nucleotide sequence: TGTGCCAGCAGCGCTGACCGGATGACGAGGGGGGGTGAAAAACTGTTTTTT. It yields the protein CASSADRMTRGGEKLFF.

The chain uses TRBV27 and TRBJ1-6; maybe TRBD1 (6 bases). Between the trimmed V and J ends, which lost 5 bases and 0 bases, there was a span of 20 bases. The CDR3 sequence is 19 residues long. Germline lookup yields CDR1 MNHEY and CDR2 SMNVEV (reference sequence). CDR3 in amino acids: CASSPPAGDPSSYNSPLHF. DNA for the CDR3: TGTGCCAGCAGTCCCCCCGCAGGGGACCCAAGCTCCTATAATTCACCCCTCCACTTT.

The chain recombines TRBV6-5 with TRBJ2-1; perhaps TRBD1 as D (6 bases). V gave up 6 bases and J gave up 9 bases, with 12 bases separating them. The germline V gene encodes CDR1 MNHEY and CDR2 SVGAGI. The CDR3 runs to 12 residues. In nucleotides, the CDR3 is TGTGCCAGCAGCTACACAGGGTTTGAGCAGTTCTTC. This sequence encodes CASSYTGFEQFF.

The V gene is TRBV7-2, the J gene TRBJ2-3; D is perhaps TRBD2 (6 bases). Germline CDR1 SGHTA, CDR2 FQGNSA. V was shortened by 5 bases and J by 2 bases, with 8 bases between the two germline ends. There are 13 residues in the CDR3. The CDR3 DNA is TGTGCCAGCAGCCGGGACTTCACAGATACGCAGTATTTT. Protein product: CASSRDFTDTQYF.

The rearrangement links TRBV6-4 to TRBJ2-3, with TRBD1 matching over 8 bases. Germline V gene sequence: CDR1 MRHNA, CDR2 SNTAGT. The CDR3 totals 16 residues. Trimming cost V 7 bases and J 1 base; bases outside gene matches: 10. The CDR3 DNA reads TGTGCCAGCACCGAACAGGGGGACAGACGCACAGATACGCAGTATTTT. Translated, it gives CASTEQGDRRTDTQYF.

V is TRBV27 and J is TRBJ2-5; the match to TRBD1 covers 7 bases. Losses at the gene ends were 4 bases for V and 2 bases for J; bases not matched to a gene: 7. Germline assignment: CDR1 MNHEY and CDR2 SMNVEV (reference sequence). This CDR3 has 15 amino acids. CDR3: CASSWIGGYQETQYF. DNA for the CDR3: TGTGCCAGCAGTTGGATAGGGGGCTATCAAGAGACCCAGTACTTC.

CDR3 sequence: CASSEGLVPNEQFF. The CDR3, as DNA: TGTGCCAGCAGCGAGGGACTAGTCCCCAATGAGCAGTTCTTC. The chain carries TRBV2 and TRBJ2-1; the match to TRBD2 covers 8 bases. CDR1 SNHLY and CDR2 FYNNEI come from the germline V gene. The junction had 7 bases not matched to a gene; V was cut back by 6 bases and J by 6 bases. This CDR3 spans 14 amino acids.

This rearrangement joins TRBV19 to TRBJ2-2, with 9 bases identical to TRBD1. Losses at the gene ends were 8 bases for V and 0 bases for J; bases not matched to a gene: 4. The CDR3 contains 15 residues. CDR1 LNHDA and CDR2 SQIVND come from the germline V gene (reference sequence). The CDR3 DNA sequence: TGTGCCAGTCCGGGACAGGGCGCGAACACCGGGGAGCTGTTTTTT. Translating gives CASPGQGANTGELFF.

This clone showed up just once. The rearrangement links TRBV28 to TRBJ2-4; 7 nucleotides line up with TRBD2. Germline CDR1 MDHEN, CDR2 SYDVKM. V trimming: 4 bases; J trimming: 8 bases; junction bases outside the gene matches: 8. The CDR3 spans 14 residues. The chain's CDR3 is CASSSGGGSDIQYF. Here the CDR3 DNA reads TGTGCCAGCAGTTCTGGGGGGGGATCGGACATTCAGTACTTC.

This clone was recorded once. The CDR3 sequence is CSVEEPGQGAAGELFF. The CDR3 DNA follows: TGCAGCGTTGAAGAGCCGGGACAGGGAGCAGCCGGGGAGCTGTTTTTT. The rearrangement joins TRBV29-1 to TRBJ2-2; TRBD1 matches 9 bases. Germline-derived CDR1 and CDR2 are SQVTM and ANQGSEA. The CDR3 covers 16 residues. V lost 0 bases and J lost 6; bases outside the gene matches: 8.

The chain employs TRBV19 and TRBJ2-1; 10 nucleotides line up with TRBD2. Germline CDR1 and CDR2: LNHDA and SQIVND (reference sequence). V gave up 0 bases and J gave up 7 bases; unmatched junction bases: 15. The CDR3 is 19 amino acids. DNA for the CDR3: TGTGCCAGTAGTATAGATCACTCTCTAGCGGGGGCCGCAGGGAATGAGCAGTTCTTC. Translated: CASSIDHSLAGAAGNEQFF. The full variable domain, in which reference TRBV19 and TRBJ2-1 provide the parts outside the CDR3, is DGGITQSPKYLFRKEGQNVTLSCEQNLNHDAMYWYRQDPGQGLRLIYYSQIVNDFQKGDIAEGYSVSREKKESFPLTVTSAQKNPTAFYLCASSIDHSLAGAAGNEQFFGPGTRLTVL.

The CDR3 DNA sequence: TGTGCCAGCAGTGAAAGGACAGGGTTTGGCTATGGCTACACCTTC. Translation gives CASSERTGFGYGYTF. The rearrangement uses TRBV2 and TRBJ1-2, with TRBD1 matching over 8 bases. The CDR3 runs 15 residues. The germline gives CDR1 SNHLY, CDR2 FYNNEI. V lost 2 bases to trimming and J lost 4 bases; unmatched junction nucleotides: 6.

The rearrangement links TRBV28 to TRBJ2-7; TRBD2 aligns across 8 bases. With V trimmed by 6 bases and J by 3 bases, 7 bases remained unmatched. Per the germline V gene, CDR1 is MDHEN and CDR2 is SYDVKM. The CDR3 length is 14 residues. As DNA, the CDR3 is TGTGCCAGCAGACGTAGCGGGAAGAACTACGAGCAGTACTTC. It is translated as CASRRSGKNYEQYF. Using reference TRBV28 and TRBJ2-7 for the parts outside the CDR3, the full variable domain is DVKVTQSSRYLVKRTGEKVFLECVQDMDHENMFWYRQDPGLGLRLIYFSYDVKMKEKGDIPEGYSVSREKKERFSLILESASTNQTSMYLCASRRSGKNYEQYFGPGTRLTVT.

The V and J genes are TRBV5-5 and TRBJ2-1; D not certain. Germline V lookup: CDR1 SGHKS, CDR2 YYEKEE (reference sequence). This CDR3 spans 15 amino acids. The germline V and J ends were trimmed by 0 bases and 6 bases, with 13 bases remaining between them. The CDR3 region is CASSLGGPPGNEQFF. The CDR3 DNA is TGTGCCAGCAGCTTGGGCGGCCCGCCGGGCAATGAGCAGTTCTTC.

As regards this clone: Other nucleotide sequences from this sample produce the same CDR3. This chain links TRBV5-6 with TRBJ2-7, with D perhaps matching TRBD1 (5 bases). Trimming removed 0 bases at V and 1 base at J, with 11 bases between. The CDR3 extends over 15 amino acids. Germline CDR1 SGHDT, CDR2 YYEEEE. CDR3 in amino acids: CASSLVVAGSYEQYF. The CDR3 bases are TGTGCCAGCAGCTTGGTGGTGGCAGGGTCCTACGAGCAGTACTTC. The entire variable domain, with the rest obtained from reference TRBV5-6 and TRBJ2-7, is as follows: DAGVTQSPTHLIKTRGQQVTLRCSPKSGHDTVSWYQQALGQGPQFIFQYYEEEERQRGNFPDRFSGHQFPNYSSELNVNALLLGDSALYLCASSLVVAGSYEQYFGPGTRLTVT.

J is TRBJ1-4 and V is TRBV7-9, with D tentatively TRBD1 (6 bases). Trimming stripped 5 bases from V and 10 bases from J, with 17 bases between. The length of the CDR3 is 14 residues. Per germline, CDR1 SEHNR and CDR2 FQNEAQ (reference sequence). The chain's CDR3 is CASSRDINPRKLFF. DNA of the CDR3: TGTGCCAGCAGCCGGGACATTAACCCCCGAAAACTGTTTTTT.

This rearrangement joins TRBV28 to TRBJ1-2; 9 bases align to TRBD1. The CDR3 consists of 14 residues. From germline, CDR1 is MDHEN and CDR2 SYDVKM. The junction had 8 bases not matched to a gene; V was cut back by 5 bases and J by 7 bases. Written as DNA, the CDR3 is TGTGCCAGCAGTGGGGACAGGGACTCGTTTGGCTACACCTTC. Translated, it gives CASSGDRDSFGYTF.

This chain uses TRBV18 with TRBJ2-7; D is unresolved. Germline V gene lookup returns CDR1 KGHSH and CDR2 LQKENI. This CDR3 is built from 17 residues. Trimming took 0 bases from V and 2 from J, leaving 17 bases between them. The CDR3 spells CASSPPAGRIATYEQYF. CDR3 sequence (DNA): TGTGCCAGCTCACCACCAGCTGGGCGAATCGCTACCTACGAGCAGTACTTC.

This clone was seen a few times. J is TRBJ2-3 and V is TRBV9; 10 bases are shared with TRBD2. The germline CDR1 and CDR2 sequences are SGDLS and YYNGEE. The CDR3 spans 16 residues. The trim removed 4 bases at V and 5 bases at J, leaving 10 bases unmatched. As DNA, the CDR3 is TGTGCCAGCAGCTCCACAGCGGGGGGGATGATAGATACGCAGTATTTT. Its translation: CASSSTAGGMIDTQYF.

This chain joins TRBV28 and TRBJ1-5; weak D call: TRBD1 (5 bases). The CDR3 loop spans 14 amino acids. Germline V CDR1 and CDR2: MDHEN, SYDVKM. The germline V and J ends were trimmed by 10 bases and 5 bases, with 18 bases remaining between them. The CDR3 protein is CATSLGGDDQPQHF. CDR3 coding DNA: TGTGCCACCTCCCTAGGAGGGGACGATCAGCCCCAGCATTTT.

V usage is TRBV5-5 and J usage is TRBJ2-7; D is perhaps TRBD2 (5 bases). The germline V gene encodes CDR1 SGHKS and CDR2 YYEKEE (reference sequence). CDR3 size: 14 residues. Trimming stripped 5 bases from V and 3 bases from J, with 15 bases between. Written as DNA, the CDR3 is TGTGCCAGCAGGTATGACGGGGATCACTACGAGCAGTACTTC. As protein: CASRYDGDHYEQYF.

This clone was observed a handful of times. Other DNA sequences in this specimen translate into the identical CDR3. The chain combines TRBV6-5 with TRBJ2-7; 7 bases fit TRBD1. Germline values: CDR1 MNHEY, CDR2 SVGAGI. This CDR3 is built from 12 residues. Trimming cost V 10 bases and J 3 bases; bases outside gene matches: 6. The CDR3 DNA is TGTGCCACTCGGGACAGCAGCTACGAGCAGTACTTC. This sequence encodes CATRDSSYEQYF.

The genes are TRBV5-4 and TRBJ2-7; 10 bases fit TRBD1. This CDR3 spans 15 amino acids. CDR1 and CDR2 (germline): SGHNT, YYREEE (reference sequence). V gave up 4 bases and J gave up 2 bases; unmatched junction bases: 6. The DNA of the CDR3 is TGTGCCAGCAGCCCGGGACAGGGGAGCCCCTACGAGCAGTACTTC. Residues: CASSPGQGSPYEQYF.

The gene calls are TRBV28 and TRBJ1-2; 8 bases match TRBD1. Germline V gene data show CDR1 as MDHEN and CDR2 as SYDVKM. Trimming took 6 bases from V and 6 from J; bases not matched to a gene: 9. The CDR3 is 14 amino acids. CDR3 residues: CASRSSGGANGYTF. The CDR3 DNA reads as TGTGCCAGCAGATCTTCAGGGGGCGCGAATGGCTACACCTTC.

This clone occurred a few times. The rearrangement uses TRBV9 and TRBJ1-1; the match to TRBD1 covers 10 bases. The V and J ends lost 3 bases and 11 bases, in that order; junction bases with no gene match: 13. Germline CDR1 SGDLS, CDR2 YYNGEE. CDR3 length: 15 residues. The CDR3 region has the DNA TGTGCCAGCAGCGCCCTGCCGGGACAGGGGATGTCGGCTTTCTTT. Residues: CASSALPGQGMSAFF.

This clone was recorded once. This rearrangement joins TRBV5-5 to TRBJ2-2; 11 bases agree with TRBD2. Germline loops: CDR1 SGHKS, CDR2 YYEKEE (reference sequence). The CDR3 totals 16 residues. J was trimmed by 7 bases and V by 1 base; bases with no gene match: 6. CDR3 amino acids: CASSLSLAGGHGELFF. Here the CDR3 DNA reads TGTGCCAGCAGCTTGTCGCTAGCGGGGGGCCACGGGGAGCTGTTTTTT.

The rearrangement uses TRBV28 and TRBJ1-2, with 7 positions matching TRBD1. Germline V CDR1 and CDR2: MDHEN, SYDVKM. This CDR3 spans 14 amino acids. J gave up 4 bases and V 4 bases, and 6 bases lay outside the gene matches. CDR3 DNA: TGTGCCAGCAGTTCAATAGGGACAGCCTATGGCTACACCTTC. Amino acid sequence: CASSSIGTAYGYTF.